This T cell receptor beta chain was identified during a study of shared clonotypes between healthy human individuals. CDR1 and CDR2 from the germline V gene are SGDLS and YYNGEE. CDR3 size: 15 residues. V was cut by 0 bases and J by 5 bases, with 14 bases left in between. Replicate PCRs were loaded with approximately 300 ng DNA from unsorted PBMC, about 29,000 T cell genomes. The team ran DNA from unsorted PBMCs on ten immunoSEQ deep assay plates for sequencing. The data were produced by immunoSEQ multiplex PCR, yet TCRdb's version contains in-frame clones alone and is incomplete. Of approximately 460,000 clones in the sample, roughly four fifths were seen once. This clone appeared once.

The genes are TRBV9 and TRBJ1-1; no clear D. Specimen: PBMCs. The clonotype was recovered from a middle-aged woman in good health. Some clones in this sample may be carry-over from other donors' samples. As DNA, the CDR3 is TGTGCCAGCAGCGTAGGAGACGGCCTAGGGACTGAAGCTTTCTTT. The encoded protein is CASSVGDGLGTEAFF.